This is a list of T cell receptor beta chains from one sample in a study of blood T cell repertoires in COVID-19. Here immunoSEQ multiplex PCR was the method, and the copy in TCRdb shows in-frame clones only, minus some. The sample yields around 250,000 clones, around 87% seen once. The sequencing input was peripheral blood. These receptors were taken from a woman in her 70s with active or convalescent COVID-19. Both conserved end residues are part of each CDR3. Each record gives: V gene, J gene, CDR3 length, D gene, clone size, CDR3 DNA, CDR3 protein. The D gene is left open where the match is weak. Clone size appears in some rows only: once, few, many, or a class for an expanded clone.

>TRBV12-3/TRBV12-4|TRBJ1-2|13|.|.
TGTGCCAGCAGGTCTCAGGGGAACTATGGCTACACCTTC
CASRSQGNYGYTF
>TRBV18|TRBJ1-5|13|.|once
TGTGCCAGCTCCCGAGGGGGGGATCAGCCCCAGCATTTT
CASSRGGDQPQHF
>TRBV20-1|TRBJ2-5|11|.|.
TGCAGTGCTAGAGTCGTCGGGAGCCAGTACTTC
CSARVVGSQYF
>TRBV5-4|TRBJ1-5|14|.|.
TGTGCCAGCAGCTCGGGGGGATCGGGTCAGCCCCAGCATTTT
CASSSGGSGQPQHF
>TRBV5-6|TRBJ1-1|18|.|.
TGTGCCAGCAGCCTGGCCAGGTTGGGAGGCACCTTGAACACTGAAGCTTTCTTT
CASSLARLGGTLNTEAFF
>TRBV7-3|TRBJ1-5|13|.|few
TGTGCCAGCAGCCCTAATAGCAATCAGCCCCAGCATTTT
CASSPNSNQPQHF
>TRBV27|TRBJ1-5|15|.|.
TGTGCCAGCAGTGGGGGCGGCAGGAGGAATCAGCCCCAGCATTTT
CASSGGGRRNQPQHF
>TRBV7-2|TRBJ1-2|16|TRBD1|once
TGTGCCAGCAGCATCCTAACCGGGACAGGGGCTCAAGGCTACACCTTC
CASSILTGTGAQGYTF
>TRBV24-1|TRBJ1-2|13|.|.
TGTGCCACCAGTGATTCGCCCGGGAGGTGGTACACCTTC
CATSDSPGRWYTF
>TRBV6-2/TRBV6-3|TRBJ1-1|15|.|.
TGTGCCAGCAGTTATCCGGGGAGTATGAACACTGAAGCTTTCTTT
CASSYPGSMNTEAFF
>TRBV27|TRBJ1-1|12|TRBD1|.
TGTGCCAGCAAAGACAGGGGCACTGAAGCTTTCTTT
CASKDRGTEAFF
>TRBV7-2|TRBJ1-5|16|.|.
TGTGCCAGCAGCCCAGCCACACCCGGGTCCAATCAGCCCCAGCATTTT
CASSPATPGSNQPQHF
>TRBV5-1|TRBJ1-2|14|.|once
TGCGCCAGCAGCTTGGAATTCGGTGCTTATGGCTACACCTTC
CASSLEFGAYGYTF
>TRBV12-3/TRBV12-4|TRBJ1-1|13|.|.
TGTGCCAGCAGTTTCAGAGGGGGCACTGAAGCTTTCTTT
CASSFRGGTEAFF
>TRBV5-6|TRBJ1-1|12|.|.
TGTGCCAGCACTCGGGGTTTTGGCCAAGCTTTCTTT
CASTRGFGQAFF
>TRBV7-6|TRBJ1-5|15|.|.
TGTGCCAGCAGCTTTCGAGACAGAGATAATCAGCCCCAGCATTTT
CASSFRDRDNQPQHF
>TRBV1|TRBJ1-1|19|.|.
TGCACCAGCAGCCAAGAACCGGGACAGGGGAAGGGGCTGAACACTGAAGCTTTCTTT
CTSSQEPGQGKGLNTEAFF
>TRBV27|TRBJ1-2|16|.|.
TGTGCCAGCAGTCCGAAGGGGCGGCAACGCAGCAGCGGCTACACCTTC
CASSPKGRQRSSGYTF
>TRBV7-2|TRBJ1-5|17|TRBD1|.
TGTGCCAGCAGTCTTGACAGGGGCGAGTATAGCAATCAGCCCCAGCATTTT
CASSLDRGEYSNQPQHF
>TRBV9|TRBJ1-6|14|TRBD1|.
TGTGCCAGCAGCGTAGGGACAGGGGATTTGGCCCTCCACTTT
CASSVGTGDLALHF
>TRBV14|TRBJ1-4|17|TRBD1|once
TGTGCCAGCAGCCCCTGGACAGGGCGGGGGGGAAATGAAAAACTGTTTTTT
CASSPWTGRGGNEKLFF
>TRBV11-2|TRBJ1-4|17|.|.
TGTGCCAGCAGCCGTGTCTCCCCCGCCGGAACTAATGAAAAACTGTTTTTT
CASSRVSPAGTNEKLFF
>TRBV10-3|TRBJ1-1|14|TRBD1|.
TGTGCCACCGTAGCCTCAGGGGGCCCGTTTGAAGCTTTCTTT
CATVASGGPFEAFF
>TRBV11-2|TRBJ2-1|15|TRBD2|.
TGTGCCAGCAGTCAGACTAGCGGGGGGGTCAATGAGCAGTTCTTC
CASSQTSGGVNEQFF